This T cell receptor (beta chain) was sequenced during a study of tumor-infiltrating lymphocytes in oesophageal squamous cell carcinoma. In TCRdb, the PCR reads were re-called with MiXCR into one record per CDR3 protein. The sample includes 9,500 or so distinct CDR3 sequences, roughly 58% of them seen just once. Unmatched junction bases numbered 4, after V lost 3 bases and J lost 8 bases. The CDR3 loop spans 14 amino acids. Germline-derived CDR1 and CDR2 are SGHTA and FQGTGA. This sequence joins TRBV7-3 and TRBJ2-1; 10 bases fit TRBD1. This sequence was found in a female donor with esophageal squamous cell carcinoma. The sequenced sample consisted of esophageal tumor tissue. In nucleotides, the CDR3 is TGTGCCAGCAGCTTGGGACAGGGGCCCCATGAGCAGTTCTTC. This translates into CASSLGQGPHEQFF.